This paragraph covers one T cell receptor beta chain sequence. Its antigen is undetermined. J lost 7 bases, V lost 0 bases, and 9 bases had no gene match. Germline-derived CDR1 and CDR2 are DFQATT and SNEGSKA (reference sequence). CDR3 size: 15 residues. This specimen comes from a study of CD8 T cells in Susac syndrome. Random hexamers primed reverse transcription of about 0.5 to 1 ug RNA. An immunoSEQ multiplex PCR generated amplified TCR beta CDR3 products spanning 54 Vbeta and 13 Jbeta. TCRdb independently ran MiXCR on the immunoSEQ multiplex PCR reads; one entry per CDR3 protein. The sample lists more than 65,000 distinct CDR3 sequences, 95% occurring once. Study-wide results and caveats: Clonal CD8+ expansion in Susac was highest in TEMRA cells and active patients.

While CD8+ and CD4+ T cells were isolated negatively, TEMRA cells were enriched by FACS. The TCR comes from a human donor with Susac syndrome. The chain combines TRBV20-1 with TRBJ2-1; TRBD2 matches at 7 bases. Sequenced material: CD8+ T cells from PBMCs. The CDR3 loop reads CSARDLAEGGNEQFF. The DNA of the CDR3 is TGCAGTGCTAGAGACCTAGCGGAAGGAGGGAATGAGCAGTTCTTC.